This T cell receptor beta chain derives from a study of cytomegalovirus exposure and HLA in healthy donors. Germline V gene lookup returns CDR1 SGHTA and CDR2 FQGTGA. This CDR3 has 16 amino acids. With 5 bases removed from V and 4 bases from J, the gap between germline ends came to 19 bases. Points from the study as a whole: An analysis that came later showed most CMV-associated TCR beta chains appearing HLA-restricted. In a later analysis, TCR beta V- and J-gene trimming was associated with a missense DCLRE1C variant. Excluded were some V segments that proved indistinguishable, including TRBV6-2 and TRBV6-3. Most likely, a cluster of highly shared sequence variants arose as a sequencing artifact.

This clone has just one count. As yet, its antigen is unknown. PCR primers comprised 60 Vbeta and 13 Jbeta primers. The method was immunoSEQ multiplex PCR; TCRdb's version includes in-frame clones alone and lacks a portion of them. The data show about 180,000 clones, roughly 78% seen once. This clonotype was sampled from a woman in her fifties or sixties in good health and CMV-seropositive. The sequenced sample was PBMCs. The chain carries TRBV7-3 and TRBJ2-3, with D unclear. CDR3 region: CASSPTRPGGADTQYF. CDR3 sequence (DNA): TGTGCCAGCAGCCCGACGCGCCCGGGTGGAGCAGATACGCAGTATTTT.